The next 23 T cell receptor beta chains were all read from a single sample in a study of blood T cell repertoires in COVID-19. Measured with immunoSEQ multiplex PCR; TCRdb has only the in-frame clones, and not every one. The sample comprises tens of thousands of clones, roughly 82% of which are singletons, and approximately 15% rests with the top ten. The sequenced sample consisted of peripheral blood. The receptors derive from a woman older than 75 with acute or convalescent COVID-19.

J is TRBJ2-3 and V is TRBV6-4; TRBD2 agrees at 11 bases. This CDR3 region has 17 residues. Germline lookup yields CDR1 MRHNA and CDR2 SNTAGT. Losses at the gene ends were 3 bases for V and 5 bases for J; bases not matched to a gene: 10. The CDR3, as DNA: TGTGCCAGCAGTGAGGGAACTAGCGGGAGAGGGGAAGATACGCAGTATTTT. This translates into CASSEGTSGRGEDTQYF.

V usage is TRBV2 and J usage is TRBJ1-2; no firm D call. Per the germline V gene, CDR1 is SNHLY and CDR2 is FYNNEI. Deletions cut 5 bases from V and 7 bases from J, with 11 bases between. CDR3 size: 12 residues. The CDR3 DNA reads as TGTGCCAGCAGTATGCAGGCCGGTGGCTACACCTTC. It codes for CASSMQAGGYTF.

The chain carries TRBV4-1 and TRBJ2-2; D remains ambiguous. The V gene lost 5 bases and the J gene lost 0 bases, with 4 bases spanning the gap. The V gene's germline CDR1 is MGHRA and CDR2 YSYEKL. The CDR3 runs 13 residues. The CDR3 bases are TGCGCCAGCAGCTTCTCGAACACCGGGGAGCTGTTTTTT. Its protein product is CASSFSNTGELFF.

The chain carries TRBV28 and TRBJ1-1; TRBD1 matches 9 bases. CDR3 length: 21 residues. The germline V gene encodes CDR1 MDHEN and CDR2 SYDVKM. The trim removed 6 bases at V and 1 base at J, leaving 24 bases unmatched. The CDR3 sequence is CASSSFVIKLLDRGQNTEAFF. The CDR3 DNA follows: TGTGCCAGCAGCTCCTTTGTTATCAAGCTCCTGGACAGGGGTCAGAACACTGAAGCTTTCTTT.

J is TRBJ1-5 and V is TRBV20-1, with 10 bases lining up with TRBD1. V was pared by 3 bases and J by 4 bases, with 6 bases of the junction left unmatched. CDR3 size: 15 residues. Germline V CDR1 and CDR2: DFQATT, SNEGSKA (reference sequence). The CDR3 here is CSASRGTGANQPQHF. CDR3 nucleotides: TGCAGTGCTAGTCGGGGGACAGGGGCTAATCAGCCCCAGCATTTT.

The V call is TRBV6-5, the J call TRBJ1-5, with a weak D call TRBD1 (5 bases). V shed 6 bases and J shed 0 bases, with 9 bases lying between them. The CDR3 spans 14 residues. Looked up from germline, CDR1 is MNHEY and CDR2 is SVGAGI. The CDR3 nucleotides read TGTGCCAGCAGAGTGGGGGGTAGCAATCAGCCCCAGCATTTT. Its translation is CASRVGGSNQPQHF.

The V and J genes are TRBV4-1 and TRBJ2-6; 12 positions agree with TRBD1. The germline gives CDR1 MGHRA, CDR2 YSYEKL. The CDR3 totals 18 residues. After removal of 4 bases from V and 3 bases from J, the junction contained 7 bases not matched to a gene. CDR3 DNA sequence: TGCGCCAGCAGCCGGCCGGGACAGGGGGCTTTTGGGGCCAACGTCCTGACTTTC. Residues: CASSRPGQGAFGANVLTF.

The chain has TRBV11-2 and TRBJ2-5, with 10 bases that match TRBD1. The CDR3 spans 15 residues. Germline CDR1 SGHAT, CDR2 FQNNGV. V lost 1 base, J lost 3 bases, and 2 bases stayed unmatched. CDR3 sequence: CASSLGDRGEETQYF. The CDR3 DNA reads TGTGCCAGCAGCTTAGGGGACAGGGGCGAAGAGACCCAGTACTTC.

This clone has more than one count but fewer than ten. The chain has TRBV4-1 and TRBJ2-7; D is undetermined. Germline V lookup: CDR1 MGHRA, CDR2 YSYEKL. The CDR3 totals 14 residues. Trimming left V 1 base short and J 2 bases short, with 9 bases between. The CDR3 protein is CASSQVHSPYEQYF. The CDR3 DNA follows: TGCGCCAGCAGCCAAGTGCACAGCCCCTACGAGCAGTACTTC.

This chain links TRBV7-8 with TRBJ2-1; perhaps TRBD2 as D (6 bases). Trimming stripped 5 bases from V and 4 bases from J, with 15 bases between. CDR3 size: 15 residues. Per germline, CDR1 SGHVS and CDR2 FQNEAQ. The CDR3 sequence is CASSTAGGPYNEQFF. The CDR3 bases are TGTGCCAGCAGCACAGCCGGGGGTCCTTACAATGAGCAGTTCTTC.

The CDR3 protein is CASSQDATGFNQPQHF. Here the CDR3 DNA reads TGCGCCAGCAGCCAAGATGCAACGGGGTTCAATCAGCCCCAGCATTTT. The rearrangement uses TRBV4-3 and TRBJ1-5; no clear D. Germline V gives CDR1 LGHNA, CDR2 YSLEER. This CDR3 contains 16 residues. V shed 0 bases and J shed 3 bases, with 12 bases lying between them.

The chain carries TRBV5-1 and TRBJ2-1; the D gene is possibly TRBD2 (6 bases). The CDR3 sequence is 15 residues long. The germline V and J ends were trimmed by 0 bases and 3 bases, with 10 bases remaining between them. In germline, CDR1 is SGHRS, CDR2 YFSETQ. The CDR3 here is CASSLGGILYNEQFF. The CDR3 DNA is TGCGCCAGCAGCTTGGGCGGGATCCTCTACAATGAGCAGTTCTTC. The full variable domain, with the rest looked up from reference TRBV5-1 and TRBJ2-1, is KAGVTQTPRYLIKTRGQQVTLSCSPISGHRSVSWYQQTPGQGLQFLFEYFSETQRNKGNFPGRFSGRQFSNSRSEMNVSTLELGDSALYLCASSLGGILYNEQFFGPGTRLTVL.

The chain recombines TRBV6-2 or TRBV6-3 with TRBJ2-7, with 13 bases lining up with TRBD2. Losses at the gene ends were 5 bases for V and 6 bases for J; bases not matched to a gene: 7. The V gene's germline CDR1 is MNHEY and CDR2 SVGEGT. The CDR3 is 15 residues long. The CDR3 loop is CASSPTGTSGIEQYF. The CDR3 DNA sequence: TGTGCCAGCAGTCCCACCGGGACTAGCGGGATCGAGCAGTACTTC.

This clone has a handful of counts. This sequence joins TRBV5-6 and TRBJ2-5; TRBD2 agrees at 12 bases. J lost 2 bases, V lost 0 bases, and 5 bases had no gene match. Looked up from germline, CDR1 is SGHDT and CDR2 is YYEEEE. The CDR3 extends over 17 amino acids. Written as DNA, the CDR3 is TGTGCCAGCAGCTTGGCCGGACTAGCGGGAAAGCAAGAGACCCAGTACTTC. This translates into CASSLAGLAGKQETQYF.

The J gene is TRBJ2-3, the V gene TRBV4-2, with 11 bases that match TRBD2. Trimming cost V 3 bases and J 2 bases; bases outside gene matches: 7. The CDR3 is 17 residues long. CDR1 and CDR2 (germline): LGHNA, YNFKEQ. The CDR3 sequence: CASSHAGLAGNTDTQYF. Written as DNA, the CDR3 is TGTGCCAGCAGCCACGCAGGACTAGCGGGTAACACAGATACGCAGTATTTT.

The V and J genes are TRBV28 and TRBJ2-2, with D perhaps matching TRBD1 (6 bases). CDR1 is MDHEN, CDR2 SYDVKM, per germline. The CDR3 spans 14 residues. V was clipped by 5 bases and J by 6 bases, with 13 bases between them. This chain's CDR3 is CASSPNRDSGELFF. The CDR3 DNA reads as TGTGCCAGCAGTCCGAACAGGGATTCCGGGGAGCTGTTTTTT.

The CDR3 spells CASRREEGLDTQYF. The DNA of the CDR3 is TGTGCCAGCAGGCGGGAGGAGGGTTTAGATACGCAGTATTTT. The rearrangement links TRBV2 to TRBJ2-3; 8 bases fit TRBD2. Germline CDR1 SNHLY, CDR2 FYNNEI. The CDR3 totals 14 residues. V shed 6 bases, J shed 5 bases, and the junction held 7 bases outside the gene matches.

This sequence joins TRBV21-1 and TRBJ1-1; the table's D call, TRBD1, has no DNA check behind it. TRBV21-1 is described as a pseudogene. CDR3 length: 15 residues. The CDR3 DNA follows: TGTGCCAGCAGCATGAGGGGGTGGGATAACACTGAAGCTTTCTTT. This sequence encodes CASSMRGWDNTEAFF.

The genes are TRBV9 and TRBJ1-6; D gene ambiguous. The CDR3 length is 13 residues. Germline V lookup: CDR1 SGDLS, CDR2 YYNGEE. Trimming removed 0 bases at V and 7 bases at J, with 5 bases between. CDR3 bases: TGTGCCAGCAGCGTAGTTCTCAATTCACCCCTCCACTTT. As protein: CASSVVLNSPLHF.

This chain links TRBV6-6 with TRBJ2-2; possible D gene TRBD1, 5 bases. With 4 bases removed from V and 4 bases from J, the gap between germline ends came to 13 bases. Germline V gene lookup returns CDR1 MNHNY and CDR2 SVGAGI (reference sequence). This CDR3 has 15 amino acids. The CDR3 nucleotides are TGTGCCAGCAGTTGGAAAATTCAGGGCACCGGGGAGCTGTTTTTT. Encoded protein: CASSWKIQGTGELFF.

The rearrangement links TRBV7-2 to TRBJ2-7; perhaps TRBD2 as D (6 bases). The V and J ends lost 1 base and 5 bases respectively, with 18 bases between them. Germline V gene data show CDR1 as SGHTA and CDR2 as FQGNSA. The CDR3 spans 16 residues. The CDR3 DNA reads TGTGCCAGCAGCTTAGATGGCGCGGGACGCCAGAACGAGCAGTACTTC. Its protein is CASSLDGAGRQNEQYF. The full variable domain, with the rest looked up from reference TRBV7-2 and TRBJ2-7, is GAGVSQSPSNKVTEKGKDVELRCDPISGHTALYWYRQSLGQGLEFLIYFQGNSAPDKSGLPSDRFSAERTGGSVSTLTIQRTQQEDSAVYLCASSLDGAGRQNEQYFGPGTRLTVT.

V gene TRBV19 combines with J gene TRBJ2-2; TRBD1 matches at 9 bases. CDR1 LNHDA and CDR2 SQIVND come from the germline V gene (reference sequence). This CDR3 is built from 14 residues. V lost 7 bases to trimming and J lost 6 bases; unmatched junction nucleotides: 6. The CDR3 loop reads CASTDRGSAGELFF. For the CDR3, the DNA is TGTGCCAGTACGGACAGGGGAAGTGCCGGGGAGCTGTTTTTT.

This clone was observed at least ten times. This chain joins TRBV27 and TRBJ2-3, with TRBD2 matching over 13 bases. V gave up 3 bases and J gave up 0 bases; unmatched junction bases: 0. CDR3 length: 16 residues. The germline CDR1 and CDR2 sequences are MNHEY and SMNVEV (reference sequence). The CDR3 region is CASSLTSGRSTDTQYF. The CDR3 DNA is TGTGCCAGCAGTTTGACTAGCGGGAGGAGCACAGATACGCAGTATTTT.